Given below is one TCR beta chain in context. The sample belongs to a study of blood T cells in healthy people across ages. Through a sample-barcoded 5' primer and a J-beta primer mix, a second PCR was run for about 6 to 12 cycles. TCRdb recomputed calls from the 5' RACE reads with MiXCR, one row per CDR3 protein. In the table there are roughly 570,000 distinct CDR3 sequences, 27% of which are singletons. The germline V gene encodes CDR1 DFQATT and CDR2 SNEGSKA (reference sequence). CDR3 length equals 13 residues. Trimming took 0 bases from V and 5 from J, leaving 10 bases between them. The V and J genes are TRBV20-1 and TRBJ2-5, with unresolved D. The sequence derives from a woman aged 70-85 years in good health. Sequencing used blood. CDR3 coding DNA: TGCAGTGCTAGAGATCCCCTGAGGGAGACCCAGTACTTC. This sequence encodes CSARDPLRETQYF.